What follows are 13 T cell receptor beta chains derived from one specimen sequenced in a study of metastatic and nonmetastatic thyroid tumors. Ahead of thyroid surgery, no patient had received treatment of any kind. From the PCR reads, TCRdb re-called clones with MiXCR. The sample yields almost 35,000 clones, roughly 15% seen once. Sequenced material: blood. The receptors derive from a female donor with papillary thyroid cancer or a benign thyroid nodule (not recorded which). Some clones in this sample may be carry-over from other donors' samples.

On this clone itself: A much larger clone differs by one base, so this may be a read error. This chain links TRBV7-9 with TRBJ2-7; a possible D gene is TRBD1 (5 bases). The CDR3 runs to 14 residues. Deletions cut 8 bases from V and 5 bases from J, with 19 bases between. Germline-derived CDR1 and CDR2 are SEHNR and FQNEAQ (reference sequence). CDR3: CASCPNRNSDEQYF. The DNA of the CDR3 is TGTGCCAGCTGTCCCAACAGGAATTCCGACGAGCAGTACTTC.

V usage is TRBV20-1 and J usage is TRBJ2-5; D remains ambiguous. The germline gives CDR1 DFQATT, CDR2 SNEGSKA (reference sequence). This CDR3 is 14 amino acids long. V was shortened by 3 bases and J by 2 bases, with 13 bases between the two germline ends. The CDR3, as DNA: TGCAGTGCTAGTCTAGGCAGTGGACAAGAGACCCAGTACTTC. Translation: CSASLGSGQETQYF.

This clone was seen a single time. This likely comes from a read error, as the CDR3 has no conserved phenylalanine or tryptophan at its end. The rearrangement joins TRBV20-1 to TRBJ2-7; D call uncertain. Germline CDR1 is DFQATT and CDR2 is SNEGSKA (reference sequence). This CDR3 has 15 residues. The CDR3 sequence: CSDRAAAYPTYEQYL. For the CDR3, the DNA is TGCAGTGATAGAGCTGCGGCTTACCCAACCTACGAGCAGTACTTA.

This clone was detected ten times or more. The rearrangement uses TRBV18 and TRBJ2-7, with 11 bases aligning to TRBD2. This CDR3 region has 14 residues. CDR1 KGHSH and CDR2 LQKENI come from the germline V gene. Unmatched junction bases numbered 2, after V lost 5 bases and J lost 2 bases. CDR3 coding DNA: TGTGCCAGCTCAAGGGGACTAGCGGCCTACGAGCAGTACTTC. Amino acid sequence: CASSRGLAAYEQYF.

This clone has ten or more counts. The J gene is TRBJ2-7, the V gene TRBV30; 7 bases map to TRBD2. J lost 9 bases, V lost 2 bases, and 4 bases had no gene match. In germline, CDR1 is GTSNPN, CDR2 SVGIG (reference sequence). The CDR3 has 11 amino acids. The CDR3 is CAWSRTGGQYF. The DNA for the CDR3 is TGTGCCTGGAGTCGAACGGGGGGGCAGTACTTC.

This clone was found many times. V usage is TRBV6-1 and J usage is TRBJ2-3, with a possible D match to TRBD2 (6 bases). The V and J ends lost 6 bases and 0 bases respectively, with 13 bases between them. CDR1 is MNHNS, CDR2 SASEGT, per germline. The CDR3 sequence is 15 residues long. This CDR3 is CASSPSGDSTDTQYF. In DNA form, the CDR3 reads TGTGCCAGCAGCCCATCGGGGGATAGCACAGATACGCAGTATTTT.

The V and J genes are TRBV6-4 and TRBJ2-3; D perhaps matches TRBD2 (6 bases). CDR3 length equals 15 residues. V lost 4 bases and J lost 5, with 16 bases in between. Germline loops: CDR1 MRHNA, CDR2 SNTAGT. The CDR3 region has the DNA TGTGCCAGCAGTGGCCTAGCGTGGAACATAGATACGCAGTATTTT. The encoded protein is CASSGLAWNIDTQYF.

Only a few counts were recorded for this clone. V and J are TRBV6-1 and TRBJ1-1; D unclear. Trimming shortened V by 4 bases and J by 4 bases, and 13 bases separated the two germline ends. This CDR3 region has 14 residues. From germline, CDR1 is MNHNS and CDR2 SASEGT. The CDR3 DNA is TGTGCCAGCAGTGGAGCGGAGGAGGGCACTGAAGCTTTCTTT. Translating gives CASSGAEEGTEAFF.

This clone was seen many times. The genes are TRBV11-1 and TRBJ2-3, with 15 positions matching TRBD2. Germline V gene data show CDR1 as SGHAT and CDR2 as FQDESV (reference sequence). With V trimmed by 3 bases and J by 6 bases, 7 bases remained unmatched. The CDR3 is 17 amino acids. This chain's CDR3 is CASSFPGLAGGGDTQYF. The CDR3 DNA reads TGTGCCAGCAGCTTCCCGGGACTAGCGGGAGGAGGGGATACGCAGTATTTT.

A word on this clone: At one end, the junction sequence differs from germline, possibly due to a read error. The chain links TRBV6-2 or TRBV6-3 to TRBJ2-7, with 8 bases matching TRBD1. Germline CDR1 and CDR2: MNHEY and SVGEGT. This CDR3 spans 13 amino acids. CDR3 sequence reads: CVSSRTGTYEQYF. The CDR3 DNA sequence: TGTGTCAGCAGCCGGACAGGGACCTACGAGCAGTACTTC.

This clone was picked up many times. The rearrangement joins TRBV12-3 or TRBV12-4 to TRBJ1-1; no definite D call. CDR3 length: 12 residues. V lost 3 bases and J 1 base, leaving 3 bases between the germline ends. CDR3 protein: CASSFGNTEAFF. The CDR3 bases are TGTGCCAGCAGTTTCGGGAACACTGAAGCTTTCTTT.

This sequence joins TRBV20-1 and TRBJ2-1; 15 bases agree with TRBD2. V trimming: 6 bases; J trimming: 8 bases; junction bases outside the gene matches: 23. Germline V gene data show CDR1 as DFQATT and CDR2 as SNEGSKA (reference sequence). This CDR3 has 20 amino acids. This CDR3 reads CSAGGLAGGPGFVDPDEQFF. The DNA of the CDR3 is TGCAGTGCGGGCGGACTAGCGGGAGGGCCTGGCTTTGTGGATCCCGATGAGCAGTTCTTC.

About this clone itself: In this CDR3 the conserved last residue, phenylalanine or tryptophan, is missing, so a read error is likely. The chain couples TRBV2 to TRBJ2-3; 7 bases are shared with TRBD1. J lost 2 bases, V lost 10 bases, and 6 bases had no gene match. CDR1 is SNHLY and CDR2 is FYNNEI in the germline V gene. CDR3 length: 13 residues. CDR3 DNA sequence: TGTGCCATGGGGGACAGCCTCACAGATACGCAGTATTCT. Its protein product is CAMGDSLTDTQYS.